This T cell receptor (beta chain) was identified in a study of blood T cells in healthy people across ages. Using a J-beta primer mix together with a sample-barcoded 5' primer, a second PCR was run for roughly 6 to 11 cycles. Each sample provided no less than 2.5 million CDR3-containing paired-end reads. TCRdb re-called the 5' RACE reads with MiXCR, one entry per CDR3 protein. The table has 1.4 million or so distinct CDR3 sequences, around 40% seen once. This CDR3 has 17 amino acids. CDR1 SGHTA and CDR2 FQGNSA come from the germline V gene. Trimming stripped 0 bases from V and 6 bases from J, with 21 bases between.

The chain carries TRBV7-2 and TRBJ2-7; D might be TRBD1 or TRBD2, each matching 5 bases. This receptor was obtained from a woman aged 18-35 years in good health. The sequencing input was blood. CDR3 residues: CASSLAKRGRRTAEQYF. The DNA of the CDR3 is TGTGCCAGCAGCTTAGCGAAAAGGGGCAGGAGGACGGCCGAGCAGTACTTC.